The rows below give T cell receptor beta chains drawn from one sample of a study of blood T cell repertoires in COVID-19. Libraries were prepared by immunoSEQ multiplex PCR; TCRdb keeps only in-frame clonotypes and omits some of them. The data show 250,000 to 350,000 clones, with approximately 90% seen just once and about 2.2% held by the top ten. The source material was peripheral blood. These receptors came from a woman in her fifties or sixties who had recovered from COVID-19. Both conserved end residues are part of each CDR3. Fields, in order: clone size, J gene, D gene, V gene, CDR3 DNA, CDR3 protein. A D gene is named only where the DNA matches it firmly. Size is omitted from some rows. Given values are once, few, many or a class for expanded clones.

>-|TRBJ2-1|-|TRBV11-3
TGTGCCAGCAGTCGTAGCGACTACAATGAGCAGTTCTTC
CASSRSDYNEQFF
>-|TRBJ1-3|-|TRBV4-1
TGCGCCAGCAGCCAAGTGAGTGCTCCTATCAACTCTGGAAACACCATATATTTT
CASSQVSAPINSGNTIYF
>once|TRBJ1-3|-|TRBV7-8
TGTGCCAGCAGCTTTGGGGCGTGGGGAAACACCATATATTTT
CASSFGAWGNTIYF
>-|TRBJ2-7|TRBD2|TRBV11-2
TGTGCCAGCAGCTCGGGACTAGGGGTTGTCTACGAGCAGTACTTC
CASSSGLGVVYEQYF
>-|TRBJ2-3|-|TRBV2
TGTGCCAGCAGTGAACTACTCAGCACAGATACGCAGTATTTT
CASSELLSTDTQYF
>-|TRBJ1-3|-|TRBV3-1/TRBV3-2
TGTGCCAGCAGCCAAAGGGGTGATCTCTCTGGAAACACCATATATTTT
CASSQRGDLSGNTIYF
>-|TRBJ2-7|-|TRBV19
TGTGCCAGTAGTATGTTCGCGGGTAGGTCTGACGTCGAGCAGTACTTC
CASSMFAGRSDVEQYF
>-|TRBJ1-6|-|TRBV5-5
TGTGCCAGCAGCTTGGTAGGGAGCTCCTATAATTCACCCCTCCACTTT
CASSLVGSSYNSPLHF
>-|TRBJ1-1|TRBD1|TRBV7-9
TGTGCCAGCAGCTTAGAAGGGAAACGCGAGGGGGCGGCTTTCTTT
CASSLEGKREGAAFF
>-|TRBJ1-2|TRBD1|TRBV6-5
TGTGCCAGCAGTTACCGGGGACAGGGTGACGGGTATGGCTACACCTTC
CASSYRGQGDGYGYTF
>-|TRBJ2-5|-|TRBV19
TGTGCCAGTATCTACCAAGAGACCCAGTACTTC
CASIYQETQYF
>-|TRBJ1-2|TRBD1|TRBV19
TGTGCCAGTAGTTTCGGGGACAGGGGGCGGAGTGGCTACACCTTC
CASSFGDRGRSGYTF
>-|TRBJ1-6|-|TRBV28
TGTGCCAGCAGGACCCCGGGTCGAGGGCCCCTCCACTTT
CASRTPGRGPLHF
>-|TRBJ1-4|-|TRBV12-2
TGTGCAAGTCGCTTAGAGGGGCAGATTAATGAAAAACTGTTTTTT
CASRLEGQINEKLFF
>-|TRBJ2-3|TRBD2|TRBV7-3
TGTGCCAGCAGCTTACGACCAGCGGGAGAGGGAGATACGCAGTATTTT
CASSLRPAGEGDTQYF
>-|TRBJ1-1|TRBD1|TRBV7-2
TGTGCCAGCAGCTTAGATCAGGGGGCCTGGAAGGAAGCTTTCTTT
CASSLDQGAWKEAFF
>-|TRBJ2-3|TRBD2|TRBV4-2
TGTGCCAGCAGCCAAGAATTCCTTGGGCTAGCGGGTCGAGATACGCAGTATTTT
CASSQEFLGLAGRDTQYF
>-|TRBJ1-5|-|TRBV4-1
TGCGCCAGCAGCCAAGACCCAGGAGGGGGCAATCAGCCCCAGCATTTT
CASSQDPGGGNQPQHF
>-|TRBJ1-1|-|TRBV7-2
TGTGCCAGCAGCCCTCATAGGCGGGGGGCGGGAGGCACTGAAGCTTTCTTT
CASSPHRRGAGGTEAFF
>-|TRBJ2-1|TRBD2|TRBV7-2
TGTGCCAGCAGCGCCCGAAGGATGCGGGAGGGGGTGGAGCAGTTCTTC
CASSARRMREGVEQFF
>-|TRBJ2-1|-|TRBV7-6
TGTGCCAGCAGCATCAGCCCCGGGACTCGGGCCTACAATGAGCAGTTCTTC
CASSISPGTRAYNEQFF
>few|TRBJ1-5|-|TRBV19
TGTGCCAGTAGTATTGTCAGGGGTGCCAATCAGCCCCAGCATTTT
CASSIVRGANQPQHF
>-|TRBJ1-3|-|TRBV5-5
TGTGCCAGCAGCTTTGGGGAGAACGGAAACACCATATATTTT
CASSFGENGNTIYF
>-|TRBJ1-2|-|TRBV5-1
TGCGCCAGCAGCCTCGGAGGGAGTGATGGCTACACCTTC
CASSLGGSDGYTF
>few|TRBJ1-2|TRBD1|TRBV13
TGTGCCAGCAGCCAGCGACAGGGGGAAACTGGCTACACCTTC
CASSQRQGETGYTF
>-|TRBJ1-1|TRBD1|TRBV27
TGTGCCAGCAGTCTCAGGGGGCTGAACACTGAAGCTTTCTTT
CASSLRGLNTEAFF
>-|TRBJ1-6|-|TRBV27
TGTGCCAGCAGTTTCGCAGGGGCGTCCAATTCACCCCTCCACTTT
CASSFAGASNSPLHF
>-|TRBJ1-2|-|TRBV5-1
TGCGCCAGCAGCTTGGTCTCGGCAGAGGATCATGGCTACACCTTC
CASSLVSAEDHGYTF
>-|TRBJ1-1|-|TRBV4-2
TGTGCCAGCAGCCAAGATAACAGCAACACTGAAGCTTTCTTT
CASSQDNSNTEAFF
>-|TRBJ2-7|-|TRBV30
TGTGCCTGGAGTTTACGGAGCTCCTACGAGCAGTACTTC
CAWSLRSSYEQYF
>few|TRBJ2-1|-|TRBV7-3
TGTGCCAGCAGCTTAAGGCTAGCCACCTACAATGAGCAGTTCTTC
CASSLRLATYNEQFF
>-|TRBJ2-1|-|TRBV21-1
TGTGCCAGCAGCCTAACGGGGGGAAGCCAGCTGTTCTTC
CASSLTGGSQLFF
>-|TRBJ1-1|-|TRBV4-3
TGCGCCAGCAGCCAAGTGCGGGGGCGCACTGAAGCTTTCTTT
CASSQVRGRTEAFF
>-|TRBJ1-2|TRBD1|TRBV6-2/TRBV6-3
TGTGCCAGCAGTTACTGGACAGGGAACTATGGCTACACCTTC
CASSYWTGNYGYTF
>-|TRBJ2-5|TRBD1|TRBV7-2
TGTGCCAGCAGTCCTTCGGGGACAGGGAGGGAGACCCAGTACTTC
CASSPSGTGRETQYF
>-|TRBJ2-1|-|TRBV2
TGTGCCAGCAGTTCGGATGGAGATGAGCAGTTCTTC
CASSSDGDEQFF
>-|TRBJ2-1|TRBD2|TRBV5-1
TGCGCCAGCAGTTCGTCTAGCGGGAGTGTAAATGAGCAGTTCTTC
CASSSSSGSVNEQFF
>-|TRBJ2-2|TRBD2|TRBV6-2/TRBV6-3
TGTGCCAGCAGCCCCGGACTAGCTGCGGGGGAGCTGTTTTTT
CASSPGLAAGELFF
>-|TRBJ2-1|TRBD2|TRBV5-1
TGCGCCAGCAGCCCGGGACTAGCGGCGGCCTACAATGAGCAGTTCTTC
CASSPGLAAAYNEQFF
>once|TRBJ2-1|-|TRBV19
TGTGCCAGTAGTATACCCAGGGCGTCTAGGGATGAGCAGTTCTTC
CASSIPRASRDEQFF
>-|TRBJ2-3|-|TRBV18
TGTGCCAGCTCACCACCGAGTCAGGGCGGGGTTTCCACAGATACGCAGTATTTT
CASSPPSQGGVSTDTQYF
>-|TRBJ2-7|TRBD2|TRBV27
TGTGCCAGCAGGTATACTAGCGGACCGTACGAGCAGTACTTC
CASRYTSGPYEQYF